This T cell receptor (beta chain) derives from a study of blood T cell repertoires in COVID-19. Only in-frame clones appear in the TCRdb table, and some are missing; sequencing was by immunoSEQ multiplex PCR. The sample comprises 200,000 to 250,000 clones, about three quarters of which are singletons, and under 8.5% rests with the top ten. Germline V CDR1 and CDR2: SGHRS, YFSETQ. V shed 3 bases and J shed 5 bases, with 17 bases lying between them. The CDR3 extends over 15 amino acids. This sequence originates from a woman aged 70-85 years with acute or convalescent COVID-19. The specimen sequenced was peripheral blood. The V and J genes are TRBV5-1 and TRBJ2-5, with D maybe TRBD1 (6 bases). CDR3 coding DNA: TGCGCCAGCAGCTCCGTAGCAGGGGCCGGGGAGACCCAGTACTTC. Amino acid sequence: CASSSVAGAGETQYF.